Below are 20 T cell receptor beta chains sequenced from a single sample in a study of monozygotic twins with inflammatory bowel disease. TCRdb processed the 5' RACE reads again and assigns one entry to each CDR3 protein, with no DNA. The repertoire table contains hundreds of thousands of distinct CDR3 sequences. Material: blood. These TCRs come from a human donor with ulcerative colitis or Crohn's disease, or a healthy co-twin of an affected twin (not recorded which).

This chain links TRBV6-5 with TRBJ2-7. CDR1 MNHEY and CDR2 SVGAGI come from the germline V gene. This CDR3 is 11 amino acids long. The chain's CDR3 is CASRSALEQYF.

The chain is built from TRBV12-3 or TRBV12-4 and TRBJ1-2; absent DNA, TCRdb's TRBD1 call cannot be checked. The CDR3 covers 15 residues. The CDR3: CASSLDTGQKYGYTF.

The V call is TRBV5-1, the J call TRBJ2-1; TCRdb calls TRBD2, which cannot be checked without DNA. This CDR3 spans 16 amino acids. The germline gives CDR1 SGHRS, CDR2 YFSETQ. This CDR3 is CASSLGRGSSYNEQFF. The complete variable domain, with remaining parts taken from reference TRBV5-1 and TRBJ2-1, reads KAGVTQTPRYLIKTRGQQVTLSCSPISGHRSVSWYQQTPGQGLQFLFEYFSETQRNKGNFPGRFSGRQFSNSRSEMNVSTLELGDSALYLCASSLGRGSSYNEQFFGPGTRLTVL.

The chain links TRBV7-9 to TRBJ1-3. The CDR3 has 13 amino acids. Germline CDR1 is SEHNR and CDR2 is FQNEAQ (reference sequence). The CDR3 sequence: CASSLILGNTIYF.

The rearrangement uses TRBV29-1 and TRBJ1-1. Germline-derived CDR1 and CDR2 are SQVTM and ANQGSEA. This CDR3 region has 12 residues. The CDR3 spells CSVGSSNTEAFF.

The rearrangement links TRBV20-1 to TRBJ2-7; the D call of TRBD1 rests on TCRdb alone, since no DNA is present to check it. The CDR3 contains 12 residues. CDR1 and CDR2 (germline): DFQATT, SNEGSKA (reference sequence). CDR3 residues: CSASPLTYEQYF.

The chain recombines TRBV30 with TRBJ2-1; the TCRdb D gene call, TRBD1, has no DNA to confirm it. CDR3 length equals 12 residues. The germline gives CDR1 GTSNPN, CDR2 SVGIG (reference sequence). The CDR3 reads CAWSRQDNEQFF.

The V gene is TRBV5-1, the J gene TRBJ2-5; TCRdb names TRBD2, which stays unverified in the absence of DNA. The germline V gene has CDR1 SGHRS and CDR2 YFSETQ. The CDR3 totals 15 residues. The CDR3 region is CASSLTSGIQETQYF.

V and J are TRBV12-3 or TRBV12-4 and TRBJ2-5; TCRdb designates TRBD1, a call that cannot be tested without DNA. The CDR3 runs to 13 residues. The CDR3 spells CASRGSGGETQYF.

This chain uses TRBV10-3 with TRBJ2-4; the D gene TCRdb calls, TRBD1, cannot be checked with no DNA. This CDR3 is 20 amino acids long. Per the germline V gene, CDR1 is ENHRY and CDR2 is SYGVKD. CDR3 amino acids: CAISEGLGRLGASAKNIQYF.

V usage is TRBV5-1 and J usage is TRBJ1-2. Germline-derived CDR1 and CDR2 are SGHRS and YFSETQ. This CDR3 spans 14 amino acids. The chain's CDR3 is CASSSGLANYGYTF. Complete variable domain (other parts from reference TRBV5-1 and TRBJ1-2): KAGVTQTPRYLIKTRGQQVTLSCSPISGHRSVSWYQQTPGQGLQFLFEYFSETQRNKGNFPGRFSGRQFSNSRSEMNVSTLELGDSALYLCASSSGLANYGYTFGSGTRLTVV.

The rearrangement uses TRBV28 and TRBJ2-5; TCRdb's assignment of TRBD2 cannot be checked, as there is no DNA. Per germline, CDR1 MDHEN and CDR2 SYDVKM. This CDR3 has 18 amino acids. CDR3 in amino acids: CASSKSGFMGAIQETQYF. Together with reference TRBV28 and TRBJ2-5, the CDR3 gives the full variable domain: DVKVTQSSRYLVKRTGEKVFLECVQDMDHENMFWYRQDPGLGLRLIYFSYDVKMKEKGDIPEGYSVSREKKERFSLILESASTNQTSMYLCASSKSGFMGAIQETQYFGPGTRLLVL.

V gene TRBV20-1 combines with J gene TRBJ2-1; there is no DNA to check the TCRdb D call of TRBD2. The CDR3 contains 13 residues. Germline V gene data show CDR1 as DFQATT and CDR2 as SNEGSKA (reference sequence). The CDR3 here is CSPSGREYNEQFF.

The CDR3 reads CASRPDRVTGELFF. This chain links TRBV6-1 with TRBJ2-2; TCRdb selects TRBD1, and the lack of DNA leaves this call unchecked. The germline V gene has CDR1 MNHNS and CDR2 SASEGT. The CDR3 is 14 residues long.

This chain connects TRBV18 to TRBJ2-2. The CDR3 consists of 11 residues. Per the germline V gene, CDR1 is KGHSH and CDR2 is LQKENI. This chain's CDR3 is CASQGIGELFF.

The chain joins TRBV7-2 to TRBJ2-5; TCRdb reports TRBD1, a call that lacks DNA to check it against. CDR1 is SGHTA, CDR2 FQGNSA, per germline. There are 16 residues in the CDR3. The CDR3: CASSLGRGGYQETQYF.

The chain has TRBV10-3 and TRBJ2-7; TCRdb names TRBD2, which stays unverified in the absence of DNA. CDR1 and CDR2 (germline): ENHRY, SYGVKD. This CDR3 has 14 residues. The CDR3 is CAISVAVDPSEQYF.

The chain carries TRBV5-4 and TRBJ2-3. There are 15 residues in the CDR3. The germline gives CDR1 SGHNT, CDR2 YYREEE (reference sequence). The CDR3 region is CASSLGTAGTDTQYF. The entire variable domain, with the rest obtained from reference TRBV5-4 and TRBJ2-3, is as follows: ETGVTQSPTHLIKTRGQQVTLRCSSQSGHNTVSWYQQALGQGPQFIFQYYREEENGRGNFPPRFSGLQFPNYSSELNVNALELDDSALYLCASSLGTAGTDTQYFGPGTRLTVL.

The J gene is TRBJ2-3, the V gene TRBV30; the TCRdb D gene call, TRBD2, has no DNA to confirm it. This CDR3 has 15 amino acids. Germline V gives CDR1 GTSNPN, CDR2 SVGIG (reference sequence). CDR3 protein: CAWSRLAASTDTQYF. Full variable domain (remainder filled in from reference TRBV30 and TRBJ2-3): SQTIHQWPATLVQPVGSPLSLECTVEGTSNPNLYWYRQAAGRGLQLLFYSVGIGQISSEVPQNLSASRPQDRQFILSSKKLLLSDSGFYLCAWSRLAASTDTQYFGPGTRLTVL.

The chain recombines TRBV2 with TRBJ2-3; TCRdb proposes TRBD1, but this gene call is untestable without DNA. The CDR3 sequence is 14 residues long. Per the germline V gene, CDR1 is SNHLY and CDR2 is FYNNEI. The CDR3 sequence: CASSDDRYTDTQYF. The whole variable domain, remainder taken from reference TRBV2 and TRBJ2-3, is EPEVTQTPSHQVTQMGQEVILRCVPISNHLYFYWYRQILGQKVEFLVSFYNNEISEKSEIFDDQFSVERPDGSNFTLKIRSTKLEDSAMYFCASSDDRYTDTQYFGPGTRLTVL.